The following is a T cell receptor (beta chain) sequence with its context. What it binds is not known. An even split of each subset's genomic DNA across several immunoSEQ plates was performed. Method: immunoSEQ multiplex PCR; TCRdb's copy keeps in-frame clones and lacks some. The sample carries roughly 1,600,000 clones, approximately 98.5% recorded once. With 6 bases clipped from V and 2 bases from J, the junction kept 8 bases outside the gene matches. CDR1 is MNHNS, CDR2 SASEGT, per germline. The CDR3 runs to 15 residues. The record originates from a study of shared clonotypes between healthy human individuals. As for the study in general: Every donor yielded three CD4 naive, three CD4 memory, two CD8 naive and one CD8 memory plate. Findings and caveats of the study: Tissue TCR repertoires likely differ from these blood-only repertoires.

The chain recombines TRBV6-1 with TRBJ2-3; 7 nucleotides align to TRBD1. The receptor was isolated from a young man in good health. Sequencing was performed on naive CD4+ T cells sorted from blood. Subset here: CD45RA+ positively selected. CDR3 DNA sequence: TGTGCCAGCAGAACAGACAGGGACATCACAGATACGCAGTATTTT. It translates to CASRTDRDITDTQYF.